These 24 T cell receptor beta chains were all obtained from the same sample, sequenced in a study of blood T cell repertoires in COVID-19. Here immunoSEQ multiplex PCR was the method, and the copy in TCRdb shows in-frame clones only, minus some. Altogether 220,000 or so clones are present, less than 90% being singletons, with the ten largest covering around 6.5%. The material sequenced was PBMCs or T cells enriched from blood (not recorded which). Receptors originate from a middle-aged woman who had recovered from COVID-19.

The chain recombines TRBV9 with TRBJ2-4, with 8 nucleotides matching TRBD2. Germline values: CDR1 SGDLS, CDR2 YYNGEE. The CDR3 is 17 residues long. Losses at the gene ends were 1 base for V and 9 bases for J; bases not matched to a gene: 15. The CDR3 DNA follows: TGTGCCAGCAGCGTATCCCCACTAGCGGAGAGGTCTGGCATTCAGTACTTC. This gives the protein CASSVSPLAERSGIQYF.

CDR3 sequence (DNA): TGCGCCAGCAGCCAGCAAGAGGCCGGGGAGCTGTTTTTT. This gives the protein CASSQQEAGELFF. The chain couples TRBV4-1 to TRBJ2-2; unclear D gene. This CDR3 region has 13 residues. Germline V CDR1 and CDR2: MGHRA, YSYEKL. V was clipped by 3 bases and J by 6 bases, with 8 bases between them.

The chain recombines TRBV5-5 with TRBJ1-1, with D perhaps TRBD1 (5 bases). Trimming stripped 2 bases from V and 0 bases from J, with 8 bases between. The CDR3 length is 14 residues. The germline V gene has CDR1 SGHKS and CDR2 YYEKEE (reference sequence). CDR3 protein: CASSFAGMNTEAFF. CDR3 nucleotide sequence: TGTGCCAGCAGCTTCGCAGGGATGAACACTGAAGCTTTCTTT.

The sample holds a few counts of this clone. V gene TRBV5-6 combines with J gene TRBJ1-2; maybe TRBD1 (5 bases). The V end lost 1 base, the J end lost 5 bases, and 18 bases lay between the germline ends. Germline V CDR1 and CDR2: SGHDT, YYEEEE. The length of the CDR3 is 16 residues. The CDR3 DNA is TGTGCCAGCAGCTTGATTACCGCTTCGCAGGGATATGGCTACACCTTC. Protein sequence: CASSLITASQGYGYTF.

The chain carries TRBV11-2 and TRBJ2-7; D is unresolved. The CDR3 is 14 amino acids. Germline CDR1 is SGHAT and CDR2 is FQNNGV. The V end was cut by 5 bases, the J end by 0 bases, with 11 bases between. The CDR3 is CASSANYNSYEQYF. CDR3 in DNA: TGTGCCAGCAGCGCAAACTATAACTCCTACGAGCAGTACTTC. Complete variable domain (other parts from reference TRBV11-2 and TRBJ2-7): EAGVAQSPRYKIIEKRQSVAFWCNPISGHATLYWYQQILGQGPKLLIQFQNNGVVDDSQLPKDRFSAERLKGVDSTLKIQPAKLEDSAVYLCASSANYNSYEQYFGPGTRLTVT.

The CDR3 sequence: CASSSRHVSGINEQFF. CDR3 DNA sequence: TGTGCCAGCAGCTCACGACACGTCAGCGGCATTAATGAGCAGTTCTTC. This chain links TRBV7-2 with TRBJ2-1, with D tentatively TRBD2 (5 bases). CDR1 SGHTA and CDR2 FQGNSA come from the germline V gene. The length of the CDR3 is 16 residues. Trimming took off 4 bases at V and 7 bases at J, with 20 bases between the two ends.

The V gene is TRBV7-8, the J gene TRBJ2-7, with 10 bases identical to TRBD2. This CDR3 contains 15 residues. The V and J ends lost 8 bases and 0 bases, in that order; junction bases with no gene match: 7. Looked up from germline, CDR1 is SGHVS and CDR2 is FQNEAQ. The CDR3 DNA is TGTGCCAGCCCCTCGGGACTAGCGTACTCCTACGAGCAGTACGTC. It specifies CASPSGLAYSYEQYV.

This clone turned up a few times. This sequence joins TRBV28 and TRBJ2-7, with 7 positions matching TRBD1. Germline V gene sequence: CDR1 MDHEN, CDR2 SYDVKM. The CDR3 contains 14 residues. The junction had 10 bases not matched to a gene; V was cut back by 7 bases and J by 4 bases. The CDR3 DNA follows: TGTGCCAGCACCAGGACAGGATCAACTTACGAGCAGTACTTC. The encoded protein is CASTRTGSTYEQYF.

This chain connects TRBV28 to TRBJ1-4; 9 bases are a match to TRBD1. Germline CDR1 reads MDHEN; CDR2 reads SYDVKM. The CDR3 has 15 residues. Germline trimming cut 2 bases from V and 7 bases from J; bases unmatched to any gene: 5. The CDR3 DNA reads TGTGCCAGCAGTTTACCGGGACAGGGAGCTGAAAAACTGTTTTTT. Encoded protein: CASSLPGQGAEKLFF. The variable domain in full, completed from reference TRBV28 and TRBJ1-4, reads DVKVTQSSRYLVKRTGEKVFLECVQDMDHENMFWYRQDPGLGLRLIYFSYDVKMKEKGDIPEGYSVSREKKERFSLILESASTNQTSMYLCASSLPGQGAEKLFFGSGTQLSVL.

Notes on this clone: A much bigger clone sits one base away, suggesting this may be a read error. The chain links TRBV10-3 to TRBJ1-5, with D perhaps matching TRBD1 (5 bases). Judging by the DNA end, TRBJ2-3 fits better; the J call may be wrong. The CDR3 has 15 amino acids. Germline V gene lookup returns CDR1 ENHRY and CDR2 SYGVKD. CDR3 sequence: CAISEQGWSNQPQYF. The DNA of the CDR3 is TGTGCCATCAGTGAGCAGGGATGGAGCAATCAGCCCCAGTATTTT.

In this sample, this clone turned up a few times. The V call is TRBV4-2, the J call TRBJ2-2; 10 nucleotides align to TRBD2. V was pared by 2 bases and J by 4 bases, with 4 bases of the junction left unmatched. The CDR3 length is 16 residues. Germline lookup yields CDR1 LGHNA and CDR2 YNFKEQ. The CDR3 DNA sequence: TGTGCCAGCAGCCAAAGCGGGAGGGGCTTCACCGGGGAGCTGTTTTTT. Residues: CASSQSGRGFTGELFF.

The rearrangement uses TRBV2 and TRBJ1-6; 9 bases align to TRBD1. The V gene end was trimmed by 8 bases and the J gene end by 2 bases; junction bases not matched to a gene: 4. Per the germline V gene, CDR1 is SNHLY and CDR2 is FYNNEI. CDR3 size: 15 residues. The CDR3: CASLGQGTYNSPLHF. The CDR3, as DNA: TGTGCCAGCCTAGGACAGGGGACCTATAATTCACCCCTCCACTTT.

This rearrangement joins TRBV11-2 to TRBJ2-5; perhaps TRBD2 as D (5 bases). Germline CDR1 and CDR2: SGHAT and FQNNGV. Trimming cost V 8 bases and J 7 bases, with 14 bases left between them. CDR3 length: 12 amino acids. The CDR3 sequence is CASGSSRRTQYF. The CDR3 nucleotides read TGTGCCAGCGGGTCTAGCAGAAGGACCCAGTACTTC. Complete variable domain (other parts from reference TRBV11-2 and TRBJ2-5): EAGVAQSPRYKIIEKRQSVAFWCNPISGHATLYWYQQILGQGPKLLIQFQNNGVVDDSQLPKDRFSAERLKGVDSTLKIQPAKLEDSAVYLCASGSSRRTQYFGPGTRLLVL.

This chain joins TRBV5-8 and TRBJ1-6; D perhaps matches TRBD1 (5 bases). Germline loops: CDR1 SGHTS, CDR2 YDEGEE. Trimming left V 1 base short and J 7 bases short, with 9 bases between. This CDR3 has 14 residues. DNA of the CDR3: TGTGCCAGCAGCTTGAATAGGGGCAATTCACCCCTCCACTTT. Its translation: CASSLNRGNSPLHF.

The genes are TRBV6-6 and TRBJ1-2; 10 positions agree with TRBD1. The CDR3 spans 15 residues. Germline CDR1 MNHNY, CDR2 SVGAGI (reference sequence). The ends lost 5 bases at V and 4 bases at J; junction bases unmatched: 7. CDR3 protein: CASSTPTGGSYGYTF. DNA for the CDR3: TGTGCCAGCAGTACCCCGACAGGGGGCAGCTATGGCTACACCTTC.

The rearrangement joins TRBV27 to TRBJ1-2, with 7 bases fitting TRBD1. This CDR3 is built from 15 residues. Trimming cost V 7 bases and J 8 bases; bases outside gene matches: 16. Germline CDR1 reads MNHEY; CDR2 reads SMNVEV (reference sequence). The CDR3 DNA reads TGTGCCAGCAACGTCTCGCCTACAGGGGCGGGGGGCTACACCTTC. The encoded protein is CASNVSPTGAGGYTF.

The genes are TRBV5-5 and TRBJ1-1, with D possibly matching TRBD1 (5 bases). Germline V gene data show CDR1 as SGHKS and CDR2 as YYEKEE (reference sequence). The CDR3 runs 15 residues. Trimming took 4 bases from V and 3 from J, leaving 16 bases between them. CDR3 region: CASSPDTFLYTEAFF. The CDR3 DNA is TGTGCCAGCAGCCCGGACACTTTTCTATACACTGAAGCTTTCTTT. Supplemented by reference TRBV5-5 and TRBJ1-1, the full variable domain reads DAGVTQSPTHLIKTRGQQVTLRCSPISGHKSVSWYQQVLGQGPQFIFQYYEKEERGRGNFPDRFSARQFPNYSSELNVNALLLGDSALYLCASSPDTFLYTEAFFGQGTRLTVV.

The CDR3 DNA reads TGTGCCAGCAGCTTATCCCAGGCGTTGAAGGTCTACGAGCAGTACGTC. Its protein is CASSLSQALKVYEQYV. The rearrangement uses TRBV11-2 and TRBJ2-7, with no clear D. The length of the CDR3 is 16 residues. The V end was cut by 2 bases, the J end by 3 bases, with 17 bases between. The germline V gene has CDR1 SGHAT and CDR2 FQNNGV.

V usage is TRBV28 and J usage is TRBJ1-4, with 7 positions matching TRBD1. The germline CDR1 and CDR2 sequences are MDHEN and SYDVKM. CDR3 size: 16 residues. Trimming took 2 bases from V and 8 from J; bases not matched to a gene: 11. The CDR3 loop is CASSLTGRGVREKLFF. The DNA for the CDR3 is TGTGCCAGCAGTTTAACGGGCAGGGGGGTTCGAGAAAAACTGTTTTTT.

The chain has TRBV10-3 and TRBJ1-4; D unresolved. The CDR3 length is 12 residues. V was clipped by 8 bases and J by 4 bases, with 8 bases between them. Germline CDR1 ENHRY, CDR2 SYGVKD. In DNA, the CDR3 is TGTGCCATCGGCAGTCTTAATGAAAAACTGTTTTTT. Its translation: CAIGSLNEKLFF.

V and J are TRBV21-1 and TRBJ2-7; the table calls TRBD2, which could not be checked here. TRBV21-1 is annotated as a pseudogene. The CDR3 contains 12 residues. The CDR3 sequence is CASKGLVYEQYF. In DNA, the CDR3 is TGTGCCAGCAAGGGACTAGTCTACGAGCAGTACTTC.

The chain links TRBV11-2 to TRBJ1-1; D is perhaps TRBD1 (6 bases). The CDR3 contains 13 residues. V dropped 3 bases and J dropped 5 bases, with 10 bases sitting between them. Per the germline V gene, CDR1 is SGHAT and CDR2 is FQNNGV. The CDR3 bases are TGTGCCAGCAGCTTGTACAGGGAGACTGAAGCTTTCTTT. It yields the protein CASSLYRETEAFF.

This chain connects TRBV12-3 or TRBV12-4 to TRBJ2-7; 8 bases are shared with TRBD2. Trimming cost V 7 bases and J 2 bases; bases outside gene matches: 4. There are 13 residues in the CDR3. CDR3 nucleotides: TGTGCCAGCACTCGGACTAGCCCCTACGAGCAGTACTTC. Translating it yields CASTRTSPYEQYF.

V is TRBV6-5 and J is TRBJ2-5; 11 bases match TRBD2. Looked up from germline, CDR1 is MNHEY and CDR2 is SVGAGI. This CDR3 comprises 15 residues. The junction had 4 bases not matched to a gene; V was cut back by 2 bases and J by 5 bases. The CDR3 DNA follows: TGTGCCAGCAGTTACGAACTAGCGGGAGTGGAGACCCAGTACTTC. Translated: CASSYELAGVETQYF.